One and the same sample provided the 14 T cell receptor beta chains below, sequenced in a study of Ad26.COV2.S vaccination and SARS-CoV-2 variants (dated by TCRdb to the early 2020s). The library relied on the immunoSEQ multiplex PCR assay. Here the immuneACCESS table is served through TCRdb, limited to in-frame sequences with V and J called. Missing clones are a known gap in these copies; in checked studies unresolved V genes cover under half, and the rest lacks a known reason. For this sample the table gives a few hundred thousand clones, of which roughly 90% were detected only once. The ten largest clones capture 1.5% to 2% of the sample. The treatment or condition tag for this specimen amounts to: about 20 received Ad26.COV2.S at low or high dose, single or two shots; about 5 received placebo; per-sample allocation not given. For vaccine and placebo recipients, repertoires were sequenced using samples collected on day 63 after the first injection.

The sequencing here drew on peripheral blood, taken in a trial of Ad26.COV2.S vaccine versus placebo. These receptors all stem from a person aged 18-65 years who received the Ad26.COV2.S COVID-19 vaccine or a placebo.

Here the CDR3 reads CASSELDSSNTEAFF. DNA for the CDR3: TGTGCCAGCTCAGAATTGGACAGCTCGAACACTGAAGCTTTCTTT. The V call is TRBV18, the J call TRBJ1-1; possibly TRBD1 for D (6 bases). The CDR3 length is 15 residues. The germline V gene has CDR1 KGHSH and CDR2 LQKENI. V was trimmed by 5 bases and J by 1 base, leaving 14 bases between them.

The rearrangement uses TRBV19 and TRBJ2-1; no firm D call. The ends were cut back, 4 bases at V and 0 bases at J, with 10 bases in the middle. The V gene's germline CDR1 is LNHDA and CDR2 SQIVND (reference sequence). CDR3 length: 15 residues. CDR3 sequence: CASSRTPSSYNEQFF. CDR3 sequence (DNA): TGTGCCAGTAGTAGGACGCCCAGCTCCTACAATGAGCAGTTCTTC.

This chain connects TRBV5-8 to TRBJ2-4; weak D call: TRBD1 (7 bases). The CDR3 length is 16 residues. CDR1 and CDR2 (germline): SGHTS, YDEGEE. V was pared by 4 bases and J by 0 bases, with 14 bases between. This CDR3 reads CASSGGTVLAKNIQYF. For the CDR3, the DNA is TGTGCCAGCAGCGGCGGGACAGTCCTAGCCAAAAACATTCAGTACTTC. Drawing the rest from reference TRBV5-8 and TRBJ2-4, the complete variable domain is EAGVTQSPTHLIKTRGQQATLRCSPISGHTSVYWYQQALGLGLQFLLWYDEGEERNRGNFPPRFSGRQFPNYSSELNVNALELEDSALYLCASSGGTVLAKNIQYFGAGTRLSVL.

The genes are TRBV9 and TRBJ2-2, with 7 bases that match TRBD2. J lost 7 bases, V lost 2 bases, and 11 bases had no gene match. The CDR3 contains 16 residues. Germline CDR1 and CDR2: SGDLS and YYNGEE. The CDR3 loop is CASSVNAGVLGGELFF. The CDR3, as DNA: TGTGCCAGCAGCGTTAATGCGGGAGTCCTAGGCGGGGAGCTGTTTTTT.

The chain uses TRBV9 and TRBJ2-5; D is unresolved. This CDR3 is 14 amino acids long. Germline V gene data show CDR1 as SGDLS and CDR2 as YYNGEE. V lost 0 bases to trimming and J lost 5 bases, with 11 bases between them. CDR3 coding DNA: TGTGCCAGCAGCGTAGCTCCGCAGGTGGAGACCCAGTACTTC. It translates to CASSVAPQVETQYF.

This clone appeared once. This rearrangement joins TRBV11-3 to TRBJ2-2; the D is unclear. CDR1 and CDR2 from the germline V gene are SGHNT and YENEEA. The length of the CDR3 is 13 residues. The V end was cut by 5 bases, the J end by 3 bases, with 7 bases between. The CDR3 protein is CASSGHYTGELFF. The CDR3 DNA reads as TGTGCCAGCAGCGGTCATTACACCGGGGAGCTGTTTTTT.

This clone was picked up a small number of times. The genes are TRBV5-1 and TRBJ1-1; perhaps TRBD1 as D (6 bases). Per germline, CDR1 SGHRS and CDR2 YFSETQ. CDR3 size: 12 residues. V lost 7 bases, J lost 6 bases, and 13 bases lay in between. The CDR3 loop is CASRYRDSEAFF. In DNA form, the CDR3 reads TGCGCCAGCCGATACAGGGACTCTGAAGCTTTCTTT. The full variable domain, rest sourced from reference TRBV5-1 and TRBJ1-1, is KAGVTQTPRYLIKTRGQQVTLSCSPISGHRSVSWYQQTPGQGLQFLFEYFSETQRNKGNFPGRFSGRQFSNSRSEMNVSTLELGDSALYLCASRYRDSEAFFGQGTRLTVV.

The V and J genes are TRBV7-2 and TRBJ2-3; D is unclear. The V end was cut by 5 bases, the J end by 0 bases, with 9 bases between. Per germline, CDR1 SGHTA and CDR2 FQGNSA. CDR3 length equals 14 residues. CDR3 coding DNA: TGTGCCAGCAGCCCTCTAGAAAGCACAGATACGCAGTATTTT. The encoded protein is CASSPLESTDTQYF.

The chain combines TRBV3-1 (or the pseudogene TRBV3-2) with TRBJ2-7; 9 bases agree with TRBD1. The ends lost 3 bases at V and 3 bases at J; junction bases unmatched: 9. CDR1 and CDR2 (germline): LGHDT, YNNKEL (reference sequence). The CDR3 sequence is 16 residues long. The CDR3 bases are TGTGCCAGCAGCCATGAGACAGGGGGAAGATTCTACGAGCAGTACTTC. It translates to CASSHETGGRFYEQYF.

This clone occurred once. The rearrangement links TRBV5-1 to TRBJ2-3; 14 bases agree with TRBD2. After removal of 4 bases from V and 4 bases from J, the junction contained 14 bases not matched to a gene. Germline V gives CDR1 SGHRS, CDR2 YFSETQ. The CDR3 loop spans 19 amino acids. The CDR3 coding sequence is TGCGCCAGCAGCCGGCGCTCCGGGACTAGCGGGAGAGGTCCAGATACGCAGTATTTT. It yields the protein CASSRRSGTSGRGPDTQYF.

In nucleotides, the CDR3 is TGTGCCACCCGGGTCGGCAGGGTGGGCACTGAAGCTTTCTTT. It translates to CATRVGRVGTEAFF. The V and J genes are TRBV6-6 and TRBJ1-1; the D gene is possibly TRBD1 (5 bases). The CDR3 runs 14 residues. The V gene's germline CDR1 is MNHNY and CDR2 SVGAGI (reference sequence). The ends were cut back, 10 bases at V and 4 bases at J, with 19 bases in the middle.

V is TRBV21-1 and J is TRBJ2-6; the D call in the table, TRBD2, was not verified against the DNA. TRBV21-1 is deemed a pseudogene. The CDR3 is 15 residues long. The CDR3 DNA is TGTGCCAGCAGCCACGGGGTCTCTGGGGCCAACGTCCTGACTTTC. Protein sequence: CASSHGVSGANVLTF.

The chain joins TRBV28 to TRBJ2-7; no clear D. V was pared by 6 bases and J by 2 bases, with 26 bases between. Germline lookup yields CDR1 MDHEN and CDR2 SYDVKM. This CDR3 comprises 18 residues. The CDR3 DNA sequence: TGTGCCAGCAGCCCTGTCGGGTTGTGGGCAGGAGTAGCCTACGAGCAGTACTTC. This sequence encodes CASSPVGLWAGVAYEQYF.

The chain employs TRBV5-1 and TRBJ2-3, with D unclear. V lost 3 bases, J lost 0 bases, and 8 bases lay in between. The V gene's germline CDR1 is SGHRS and CDR2 YFSETQ. CDR3 size: 14 residues. CDR3 protein: CASSYGPSTDTQYF. Written as DNA, the CDR3 is TGCGCCAGCAGCTACGGACCGAGCACAGATACGCAGTATTTT.